The clone carrying this T cell receptor beta chain was found a few times. Its antigen is still unknown. The data are from a study of regulatory T cells in long-lasting Graves disease. Study-level points and caveats: Persistent Graves' patients showed a TCR diversity that was lower than that of newly diagnosed ones.

Combining iRepertoire HTBI primers with Arm-PCR of CDR3 regions, the authors built TCR beta libraries. From the multiplex PCR reads, TCRdb called clonotypes with MiXCR, one entry per CDR3 protein. The sample yields some 460,000 distinct CDR3 sequences, 15% to 20% seen once. Time point of the sample: newly diagnosed GD, antithyroid drugs for less than 3 months. PBMC RNA was the source of the TCR library. The CDR3 sequence is 13 residues long. Germline-derived CDR1 and CDR2 are SQVTM and ANQGSEA. V lost 6 bases to trimming and J lost 8 bases, with 17 bases between them. The same sample was also used in a study of T cells in Graves' hyperthyroidism and ophthalmopathy. That work states: Diagnoses were made from clinical symptoms, serum measures (thyroxine and TRAb), thyroid ultrasound and orbital computed tomography.

The material sequenced was peripheral blood mononuclear cells (PBMCs), taken at new diagnosis, from a patient treated with antithyroid drugs. The sequence came from a man aged 35 to 55 with Graves disease. The rearrangement links TRBV29-1 to TRBJ2-1, with no clear D. CDR3: CSVLPIEFYEQFF. The CDR3 DNA is TGCAGCGTCCTCCCCATTGAGTTCTATGAGCAGTTCTTC.